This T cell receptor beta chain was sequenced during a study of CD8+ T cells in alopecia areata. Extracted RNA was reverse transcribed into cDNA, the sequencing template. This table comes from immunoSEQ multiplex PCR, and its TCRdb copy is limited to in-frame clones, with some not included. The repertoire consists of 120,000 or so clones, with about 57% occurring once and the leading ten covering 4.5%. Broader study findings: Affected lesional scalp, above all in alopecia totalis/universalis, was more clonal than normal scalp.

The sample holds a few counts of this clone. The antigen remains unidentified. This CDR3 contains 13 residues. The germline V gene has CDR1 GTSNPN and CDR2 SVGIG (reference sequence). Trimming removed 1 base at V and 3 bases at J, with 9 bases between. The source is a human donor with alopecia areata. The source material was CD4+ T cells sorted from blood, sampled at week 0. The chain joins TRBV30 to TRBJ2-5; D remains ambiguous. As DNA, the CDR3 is TGTGCCTGGAGTGAGGGTCTAGAAGAGACCCAGTACTTC. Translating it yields CAWSEGLEETQYF.